This TCR beta chain was recorded in a study of lymphopenia after photon versus proton radiotherapy. Points on this clone: The target antigen is unknown.

Assay: immunoSEQ multiplex PCR; the TCRdb copy retains only in-frame clones and omits some. The sample carries fewer than 25,000 clones, about nine tenths recorded once. Broader study findings: After lymphocyte nadir, photon-treated repertoires showed oligoclonal expansion, especially CD8+ Temra. Proton therapy kept repertoires fairly stable, unlike photons, which gained effector/memory cells. In patients who died, overall survival fell as post-nadir TCR diversity dropped more.

Germline-derived CDR1 and CDR2 are LNHDA and SQIVND (reference sequence). CDR3 length equals 14 residues. Trimming took 6 bases from V and 5 from J; bases not matched to a gene: 4. This chain uses TRBV19 with TRBJ2-3; 11 bases match TRBD1. The receptor was isolated from a woman in her sixties or seventies with pancreatic cancer. Some clones in this sample may be carry-over from other donors' samples. The sequencing here drew on peripheral blood, taken from a patient treated with proton-based radiotherapy. The DNA of the CDR3 is TGTGCCAGTAGGTCGGGACAGGGGGTAGATACGCAGTATTTT. Its translation is CASRSGQGVDTQYF.